The T cell receptor beta chain under discussion was sequenced for a study of blood T cell repertoires in COVID-19. At the level of the study: Sources were T cells, B-cell-depleted T cells, or PBMCs; the material itself was cDNA or gDNA.

This CDR3 comprises 17 residues. This clone has only one observation. Original methodology: Estimation of nucleated cell counts was performed using reference gene primer amplification. TCRdb's copy holds only in-frame clones and misses some; the assay was immunoSEQ multiplex PCR. That table is the source of V, J and clone size, and D and trimming were worked out from the DNA. The sample carries 250,000 or so clones, under 85% recorded once. Cohorts were determined from participant-reported clinical history. Donors in Cohort 3 who had recovered were those with two negative PCRs, healthcare professional clearance, or resolution of their symptoms.

The source is a man aged 60 to 75 who had recovered from COVID-19. Sequencing used PBMCs or T cells enriched from blood (not recorded which). The chain is built from TRBV21-1 and TRBJ2-7; the table's D call, TRBD1, has no DNA check behind it. TRBV21-1 is a pseudogene locus. The CDR3 DNA is TGTGCCAGCAGCAAATTAAGTAGTAGACAGGGGGCTTACGAGCAGTACTTC. It specifies CASSKLSSRQGAYEQYF.